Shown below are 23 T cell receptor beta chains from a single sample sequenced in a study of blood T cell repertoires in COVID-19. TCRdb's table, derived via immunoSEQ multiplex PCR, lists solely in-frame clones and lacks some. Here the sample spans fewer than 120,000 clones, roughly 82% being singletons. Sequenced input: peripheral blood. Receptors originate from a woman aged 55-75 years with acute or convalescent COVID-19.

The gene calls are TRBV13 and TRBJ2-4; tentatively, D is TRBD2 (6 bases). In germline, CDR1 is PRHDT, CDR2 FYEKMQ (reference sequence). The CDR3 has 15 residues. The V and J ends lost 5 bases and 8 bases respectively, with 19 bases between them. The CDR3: CASSLSGGGGDIQYF. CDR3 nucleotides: TGTGCCAGCAGCCTGTCTGGGGGAGGAGGGGACATTCAGTACTTC.

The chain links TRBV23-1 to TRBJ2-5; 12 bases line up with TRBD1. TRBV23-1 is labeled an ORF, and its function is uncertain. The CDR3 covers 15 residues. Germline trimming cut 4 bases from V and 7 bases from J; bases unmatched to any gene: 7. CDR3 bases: TGCGCCAGCAGTCCCCGGGACAGGGGGCAGGTGACCCAGTACTTC. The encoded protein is CASSPRDRGQVTQYF.

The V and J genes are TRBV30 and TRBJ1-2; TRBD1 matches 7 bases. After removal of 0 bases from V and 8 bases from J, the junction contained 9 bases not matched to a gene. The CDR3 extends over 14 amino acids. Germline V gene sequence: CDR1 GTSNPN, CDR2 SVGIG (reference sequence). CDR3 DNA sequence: TGTGCCTGGAGTGTAGATGACAGGGTGGACGGCTACACCTTC. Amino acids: CAWSVDDRVDGYTF.

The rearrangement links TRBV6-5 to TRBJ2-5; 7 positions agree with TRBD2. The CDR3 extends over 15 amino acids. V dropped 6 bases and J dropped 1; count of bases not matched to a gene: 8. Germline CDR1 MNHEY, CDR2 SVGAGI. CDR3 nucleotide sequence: TGTGCCAGCAGCCCCGCGGGGAGGGCCCAAGAGACCCAGTACTTC. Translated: CASSPAGRAQETQYF.

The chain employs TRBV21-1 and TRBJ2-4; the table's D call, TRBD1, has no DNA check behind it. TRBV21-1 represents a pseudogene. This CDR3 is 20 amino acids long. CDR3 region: CASSNRSGQGRGLAKNIQYF. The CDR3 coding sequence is TGTGCCAGCAGCAACAGAAGCGGACAGGGTCGGGGGTTAGCCAAAAACATTCAGTACTTC.

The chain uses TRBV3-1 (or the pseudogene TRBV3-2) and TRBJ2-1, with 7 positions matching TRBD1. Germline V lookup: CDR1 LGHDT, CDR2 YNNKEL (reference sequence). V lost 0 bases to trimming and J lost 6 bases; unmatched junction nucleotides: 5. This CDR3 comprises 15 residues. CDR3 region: CASSQDPDRPNEQFF. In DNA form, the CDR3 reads TGTGCCAGCAGCCAAGATCCGGACAGGCCCAATGAGCAGTTCTTC.

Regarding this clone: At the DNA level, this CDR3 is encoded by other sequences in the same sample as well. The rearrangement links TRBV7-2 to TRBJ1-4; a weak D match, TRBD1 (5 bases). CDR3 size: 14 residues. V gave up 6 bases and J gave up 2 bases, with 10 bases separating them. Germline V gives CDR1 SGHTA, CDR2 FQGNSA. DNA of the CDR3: TGTGCCAGCAGTAGTCAGGGTACTAATGAAAAACTGTTTTTT. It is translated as CASSSQGTNEKLFF.

In DNA form, the CDR3 reads TGTGCCAGCAGCTTAGGGTCTAGCGGGGGGTTGGGGACCCAGTACTTC. Amino acids: CASSLGSSGGLGTQYF. This chain joins TRBV7-2 and TRBJ2-5; TRBD2 matches at 11 bases. After removal of 1 base from V and 7 bases from J, the junction contained 8 bases not matched to a gene. The CDR3 sequence is 16 residues long. The germline V gene encodes CDR1 SGHTA and CDR2 FQGNSA.

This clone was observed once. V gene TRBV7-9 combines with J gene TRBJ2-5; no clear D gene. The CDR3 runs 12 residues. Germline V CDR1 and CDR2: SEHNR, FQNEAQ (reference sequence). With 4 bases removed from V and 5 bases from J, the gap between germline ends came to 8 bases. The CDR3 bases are TGTGCCAGCAGCTCCGCCGCGGAGACCCAGTACTTC. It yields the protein CASSSAAETQYF.

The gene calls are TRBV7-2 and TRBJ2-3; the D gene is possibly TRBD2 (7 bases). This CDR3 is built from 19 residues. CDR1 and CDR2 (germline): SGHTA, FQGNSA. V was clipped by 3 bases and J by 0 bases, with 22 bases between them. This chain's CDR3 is CASSLDHRTRGASTDTQYF. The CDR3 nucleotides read TGTGCCAGCAGCTTGGACCATAGGACCCGGGGGGCTAGCACAGATACGCAGTATTTT.

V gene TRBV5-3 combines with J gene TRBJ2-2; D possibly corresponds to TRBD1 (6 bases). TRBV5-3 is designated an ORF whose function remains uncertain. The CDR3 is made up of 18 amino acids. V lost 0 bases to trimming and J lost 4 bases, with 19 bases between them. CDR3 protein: CARSLALSRQGCTGELFF. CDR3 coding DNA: TGTGCCAGAAGCTTGGCACTCTCACGGCAGGGGTGCACCGGGGAGCTGTTTTTT.

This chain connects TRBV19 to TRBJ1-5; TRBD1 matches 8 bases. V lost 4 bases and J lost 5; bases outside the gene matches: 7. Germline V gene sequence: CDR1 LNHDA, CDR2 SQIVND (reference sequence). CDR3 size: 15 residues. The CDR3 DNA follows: TGTGCCAGTAGTACTACAGGGGGTCCCGATCAGCCCCAGCATTTT. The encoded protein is CASSTTGGPDQPQHF.

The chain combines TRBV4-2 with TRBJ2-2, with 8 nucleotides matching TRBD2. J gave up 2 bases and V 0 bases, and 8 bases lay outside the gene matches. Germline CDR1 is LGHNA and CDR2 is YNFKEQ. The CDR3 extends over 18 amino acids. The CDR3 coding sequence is TGTGCCAGCAGCCAAGATCCGGGGCGGGGGGCAAACACCGGGGAGCTGTTTTTT. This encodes CASSQDPGRGANTGELFF.

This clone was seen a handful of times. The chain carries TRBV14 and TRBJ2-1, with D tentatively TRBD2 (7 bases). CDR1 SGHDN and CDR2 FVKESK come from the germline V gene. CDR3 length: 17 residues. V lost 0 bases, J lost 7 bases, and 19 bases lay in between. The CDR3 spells CASSQDDPTGGRNEQFF. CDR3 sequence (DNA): TGTGCCAGCAGCCAAGATGACCCTACCGGGGGGCGGAATGAGCAGTTCTTC.

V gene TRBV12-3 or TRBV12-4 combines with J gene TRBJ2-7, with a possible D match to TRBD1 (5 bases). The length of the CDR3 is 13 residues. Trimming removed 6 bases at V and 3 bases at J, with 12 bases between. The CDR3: CASRRSDNYEQYF. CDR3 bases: TGTGCCAGCAGACGATCGGACAACTACGAGCAGTACTTC.

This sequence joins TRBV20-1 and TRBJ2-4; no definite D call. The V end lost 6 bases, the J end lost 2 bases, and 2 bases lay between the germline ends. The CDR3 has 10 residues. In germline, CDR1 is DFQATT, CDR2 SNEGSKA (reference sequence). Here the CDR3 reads CSATKNIQYF. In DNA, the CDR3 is TGCAGTGCCACCAAAAACATTCAGTACTTC.

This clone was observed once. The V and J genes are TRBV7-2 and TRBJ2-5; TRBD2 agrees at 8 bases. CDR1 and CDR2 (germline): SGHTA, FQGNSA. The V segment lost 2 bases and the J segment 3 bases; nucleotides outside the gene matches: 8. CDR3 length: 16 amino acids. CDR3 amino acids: CASSLTWRGVEETQYF. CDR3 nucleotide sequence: TGTGCCAGCAGCTTAACCTGGCGGGGGGTGGAAGAGACCCAGTACTTC.

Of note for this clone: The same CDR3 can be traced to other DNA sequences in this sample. The CDR3 region has the DNA TGTGCCAGCAGCCAGGGGGGCCTGAACACTGAAGCTTTCTTT. It encodes CASSQGGLNTEAFF. The chain couples TRBV7-3 to TRBJ1-1; TRBD1 matches at 7 bases. The CDR3 sequence is 14 residues long. Germline assignment: CDR1 SGHTA and CDR2 FQGTGA. After removal of 5 bases from V and 0 bases from J, the junction contained 3 bases not matched to a gene.

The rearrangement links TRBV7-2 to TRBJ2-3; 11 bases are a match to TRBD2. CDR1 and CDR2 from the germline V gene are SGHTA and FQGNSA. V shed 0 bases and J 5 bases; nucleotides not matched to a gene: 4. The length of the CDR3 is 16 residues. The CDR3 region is CASSLALGTSGDTQYF. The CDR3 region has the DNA TGTGCCAGCAGCTTAGCGCTCGGGACTAGCGGAGATACGCAGTATTTT.

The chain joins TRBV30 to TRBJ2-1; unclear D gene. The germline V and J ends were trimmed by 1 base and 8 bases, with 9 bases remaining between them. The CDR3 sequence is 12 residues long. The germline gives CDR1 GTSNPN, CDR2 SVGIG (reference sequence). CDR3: CAWSEPGYEQFF. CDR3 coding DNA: TGTGCCTGGAGTGAGCCCGGGTATGAGCAGTTCTTC.

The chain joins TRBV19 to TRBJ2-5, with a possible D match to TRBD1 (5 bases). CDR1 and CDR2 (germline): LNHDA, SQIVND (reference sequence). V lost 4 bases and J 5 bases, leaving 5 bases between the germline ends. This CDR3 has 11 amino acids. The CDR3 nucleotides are TGTGCCAGTAGTACAGGGGAGACCCAGTACTTC. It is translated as CASSTGETQYF.

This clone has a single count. The DNA for the CDR3 is TGTGCCAGCAGTTATCCGGGGGCCTACGAGCAGTACTTC. This translates into CASSYPGAYEQYF. The rearrangement joins TRBV6-6 to TRBJ2-7, with D maybe TRBD2 (6 bases). The CDR3 is 13 residues long. V dropped 3 bases and J dropped 2 bases, with 8 bases sitting between them. Germline lookup yields CDR1 MNHNY and CDR2 SVGAGI (reference sequence).

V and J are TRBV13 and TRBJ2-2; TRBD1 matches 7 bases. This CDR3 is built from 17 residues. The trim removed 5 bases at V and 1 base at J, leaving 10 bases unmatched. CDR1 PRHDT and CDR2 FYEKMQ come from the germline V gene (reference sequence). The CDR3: CASSPLSGTENTGELFF. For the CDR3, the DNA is TGTGCCAGCAGCCCCCTCTCCGGGACAGAGAACACCGGGGAGCTGTTTTTT. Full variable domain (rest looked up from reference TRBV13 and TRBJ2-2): AAGVIQSPRHLIKEKRETATLKCYPIPRHDTVYWYQQGPGQDPQFLISFYEKMQSDKGSIPDRFSAQQFSDYHSELNMSSLELGDSALYFCASSPLSGTENTGELFFGEGSRLTVL.